The source of this T cell receptor (beta chain) is a study of T-cell memory formation after mild COVID-19. Comments on this clonotype: Its antigen is unidentified.

CDR1 is MNHEY, CDR2 SVGAGI, per germline. The germline V and J ends were trimmed by 0 bases and 8 bases, with 8 bases remaining between them. CDR3 length equals 13 residues. Study observations and caveats: From day 15 to 85, contracting clones were balanced between CD4 and CD8, whereas later expanders leaned toward CD4+. Prior to infection, memory already included some responding clones, suggesting cross-reactive memory joined. A second wave of clones peaked on day 37, and their SARS-CoV-2 specificity went unconfirmed.

5'RACE primed at constant segments yielded TCR alpha and TCR beta cDNA libraries bearing sample barcodes and UMIs. TCRdb recomputed calls from the 5' RACE reads with MiXCR, one row per CDR3 protein. The table records under 450,000 distinct CDR3 sequences, more than 20% of them present only once. The receptor's source is an adult woman who had mild COVID-19 (a few samples of this study predate the infection). Cell type and time point are not known. V and J are TRBV6-5 and TRBJ2-1; no definite D call. Sequencing used PBMCs or a T cell subset sorted from them (not recorded which). The CDR3 DNA sequence: TGTGCCAGCAGTTACTCGGGTGGGCATGAGCAGTTCTTC. Translation: CASSYSGGHEQFF.